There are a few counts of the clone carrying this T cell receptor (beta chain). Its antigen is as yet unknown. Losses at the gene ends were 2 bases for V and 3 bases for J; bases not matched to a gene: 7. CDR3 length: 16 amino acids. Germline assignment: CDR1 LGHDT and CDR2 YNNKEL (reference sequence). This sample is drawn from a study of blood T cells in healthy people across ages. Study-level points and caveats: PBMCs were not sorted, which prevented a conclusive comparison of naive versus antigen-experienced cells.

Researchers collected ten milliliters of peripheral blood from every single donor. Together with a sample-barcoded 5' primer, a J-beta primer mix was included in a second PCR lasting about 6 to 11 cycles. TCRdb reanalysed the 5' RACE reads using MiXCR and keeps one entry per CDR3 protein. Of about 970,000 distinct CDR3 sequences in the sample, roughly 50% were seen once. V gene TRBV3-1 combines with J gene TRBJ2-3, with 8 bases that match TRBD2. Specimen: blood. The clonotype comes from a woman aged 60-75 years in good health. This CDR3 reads CASSQMAGGGTDTQYF. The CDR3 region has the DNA TGTGCCAGCAGCCAAATGGCGGGAGGAGGAACAGATACGCAGTATTTT.